This entry lists 31 T cell receptor beta chains sequenced from one sample in a study of PD-1 blockade in classical Hodgkin lymphoma. Libraries were prepared by immunoSEQ multiplex PCR; TCRdb keeps only in-frame clonotypes and omits some of them. Among roughly 61,000 clones listed, around 90% were seen once. The patients all showed relapse after autologous stem cell transplantation, while their brentuximab vedotin exposure varied. Here the sequenced sample was peripheral blood mononuclear cells (PBMCs), taken before the second cycle of nivolumab. The origin of the receptors is a human donor with classical Hodgkin lymphoma.

The chain links TRBV4-2 to TRBJ2-3; 11 bases map to TRBD2. The germline V gene has CDR1 LGHNA and CDR2 YNFKEQ. V was pared by 1 base and J by 6 bases, with 9 bases of the junction left unmatched. This CDR3 is built from 17 residues. CDR3 coding DNA: TGTGCCAGCAGCCAAGGCATAGCGGGGGGGTCGGGGGATACGCAGTATTTT. As protein: CASSQGIAGGSGDTQYF.

V gene TRBV28 combines with J gene TRBJ2-2, with D possibly being TRBD1 (5 bases). Germline CDR1 reads MDHEN; CDR2 reads SYDVKM. This CDR3 comprises 15 residues. Trimming removed 3 bases at V and 2 bases at J, with 10 bases between. CDR3 bases: TGTGCCAGCAGTTTCAGAAGGGGAAACACCGGGGAGCTGTTTTTT. Its protein product is CASSFRRGNTGELFF.

The chain recombines TRBV15 with TRBJ1-1; D gene uncertain. CDR3 length: 13 amino acids. Trimming removed 1 base from V and 8 bases from J, with 11 bases in between. Germline V CDR1 and CDR2: LNHNV, YYDKDF (reference sequence). In DNA form, the CDR3 reads TGTGCCACCAGCAGAGTGACGGAAAGGGAAGCTTTCTTT. It is translated as CATSRVTEREAFF.

V and J are TRBV7-9 and TRBJ2-5; D is perhaps TRBD1 (5 bases). The length of the CDR3 is 15 residues. Germline assignment: CDR1 SEHNR and CDR2 FQNEAQ (reference sequence). V lost 3 bases to trimming and J lost 1 base, with 12 bases between them. CDR3 protein: CASSFTRDSQETQYF. DNA for the CDR3: TGTGCCAGCAGCTTTACGAGAGACAGCCAAGAGACCCAGTACTTC.

The CDR3 is CASSFGKNTGELFF. In DNA form, the CDR3 reads TGTGCCAGCAGCTTTGGAAAGAACACCGGGGAGCTGTTTTTT. The rearrangement joins TRBV5-5 to TRBJ2-2, with D unresolved. The germline CDR1 and CDR2 sequences are SGHKS and YYEKEE (reference sequence). V gave up 2 bases and J gave up 1 base, with 6 bases separating them. The CDR3 loop spans 14 amino acids.

This chain uses TRBV19 with TRBJ2-1; a weak D match, TRBD2 (6 bases). The CDR3 loop spans 14 amino acids. Trimming left V 2 bases short and J 9 bases short, with 14 bases between. Germline V gene lookup returns CDR1 LNHDA and CDR2 SQIVND (reference sequence). The CDR3: CASSITAGIVEQFF. The DNA for the CDR3 is TGTGCCAGTAGTATAACGGCGGGAATTGTTGAGCAGTTCTTC.

The chain links TRBV4-2 to TRBJ2-5; 12 nucleotides agree with TRBD2. V shed 2 bases and J 4 bases; nucleotides not matched to a gene: 17. Germline lookup yields CDR1 LGHNA and CDR2 YNFKEQ. The CDR3 has 20 amino acids. The CDR3, as DNA: TGTGCCAGCAGCCAAAGAGGTTCTAGCGGGAGGGCCCACTCGGGAGAGACCCAGTACTTC. Residues: CASSQRGSSGRAHSGETQYF.

The genes are TRBV13 and TRBJ2-5, with 11 bases aligning to TRBD2. CDR1 is PRHDT, CDR2 FYEKMQ, per germline (reference sequence). The CDR3 contains 16 residues. V gave up 0 bases and J gave up 0 bases; unmatched junction bases: 0. This CDR3 reads CASSLGLAGDQETQYF. In DNA form, the CDR3 reads TGTGCCAGCAGCTTAGGACTAGCGGGAGACCAAGAGACCCAGTACTTC.

Concerning this clone: In the same sample, other DNA sequences code for this CDR3. The genes are TRBV5-1 and TRBJ1-4; D is uncertain. Germline values: CDR1 SGHRS, CDR2 YFSETQ. The CDR3 consists of 15 residues. Trimming stripped 2 bases from V and 0 bases from J, with 8 bases between. CDR3 DNA sequence: TGCGCCAGCAGCTTCGGGGATGCAACTAATGAAAAACTGTTTTTT. Its translation is CASSFGDATNEKLFF.

This clone was detected once. The rearrangement joins TRBV15 to TRBJ2-7, with a tentative D call TRBD2 (7 bases). V was trimmed by 8 bases and J by 0 bases, leaving 17 bases between them. CDR1 LNHNV and CDR2 YYDKDF come from the germline V gene (reference sequence). CDR3 length equals 15 residues. This chain's CDR3 is CATQFLGGPSYEQYF. The CDR3 coding sequence is TGTGCCACCCAATTCCTCGGGGGGCCCTCCTACGAGCAGTACTTC. The whole variable domain, filled in from reference TRBV15 and TRBJ2-7, reads DAMVIQNPRYQVTQFGKPVTLSCSQTLNHNVMYWYQQKSSQAPKLLFHYYDKDFNNEADTPDNFQSRRPNTSFCFLDIRSPGLGDTAMYLCATQFLGGPSYEQYFGPGTRLTVT.

J is TRBJ2-1 and V is TRBV4-2, with no clear D. The CDR3 loop spans 12 amino acids. V lost 0 bases to trimming and J lost 10 bases, with 7 bases between them. From germline, CDR1 is LGHNA and CDR2 YNFKEQ. The DNA of the CDR3 is TGTGCCAGCAGCCAAGATAGGCGGGAGCAGTTCTTC. It translates to CASSQDRREQFF.

The chain has TRBV5-4 and TRBJ1-2, with 12 nucleotides matching TRBD1. The CDR3 loop spans 15 amino acids. J gave up 4 bases and V 4 bases, and 5 bases lay outside the gene matches. Germline V gives CDR1 SGHNT, CDR2 YYREEE (reference sequence). CDR3: CASSLGTGGGYGYTF. In DNA, the CDR3 is TGTGCCAGCAGCCTAGGGACAGGGGGCGGCTATGGCTACACCTTC. Full variable domain (outside the CDR3, taken from reference TRBV5-4 and TRBJ1-2): ETGVTQSPTHLIKTRGQQVTLRCSSQSGHNTVSWYQQALGQGPQFIFQYYREEENGRGNFPPRFSGLQFPNYSSELNVNALELDDSALYLCASSLGTGGGYGYTFGSGTRLTVV.

The chain is built from TRBV19 and TRBJ2-1, with 13 bases that match TRBD2. The trim removed 1 base at V and 10 bases at J, leaving 13 bases unmatched. CDR1 and CDR2 from the germline V gene are LNHDA and SQIVND (reference sequence). The CDR3 covers 18 residues. CDR3 amino acids: CASSIVRLAGGQSVEQFF. The CDR3 DNA is TGTGCCAGTAGTATAGTCAGACTAGCGGGGGGCCAGAGTGTGGAGCAGTTCTTC.

The chain is built from TRBV19 and TRBJ1-5; TRBD1 agrees at 8 bases. Germline assignment: CDR1 LNHDA and CDR2 SQIVND (reference sequence). The trim removed 4 bases at V and 8 bases at J, leaving 7 bases unmatched. The length of the CDR3 is 14 residues. CDR3 sequence: CASSRTGIFEPQHF. The DNA for the CDR3 is TGTGCCAGTAGTAGGACAGGGATATTTGAGCCCCAGCATTTT.

The chain carries TRBV10-3 and TRBJ2-3; D not certain. From germline, CDR1 is ENHRY and CDR2 SYGVKD. Trimming left V 6 bases short and J 0 bases short, with 7 bases between. This CDR3 comprises 13 residues. The CDR3 region is CAIRAASTDTQYF. CDR3 in DNA: TGTGCCATCAGGGCAGCTAGCACAGATACGCAGTATTTT.

The chain joins TRBV6-5 to TRBJ2-7; 9 bases agree with TRBD2. V was clipped by 11 bases and J by 1 base; unmatched bases: 0. The CDR3 contains 11 residues. Germline V lookup: CDR1 MNHEY, CDR2 SVGAGI. CDR3 coding DNA: TGTGCCGCGGGGGGGTCCTACGAGCAGTACTTC. This gives the protein CAAGGSYEQYF.

V is TRBV4-2 and J is TRBJ2-1; no clear D. The germline V and J ends were trimmed by 1 base and 5 bases, with 9 bases remaining between them. The CDR3 is made up of 14 amino acids. Germline CDR1 LGHNA, CDR2 YNFKEQ. In nucleotides, the CDR3 is TGTGCCAGCAGCCAAGGGGCTACCCACAATGAGCAGTTCTTC. It encodes CASSQGATHNEQFF.

V usage is TRBV19 and J usage is TRBJ2-7; 8 bases fit TRBD1. Losses at the gene ends were 6 bases for V and 2 bases for J; bases not matched to a gene: 9. CDR1 is LNHDA, CDR2 SQIVND, per germline (reference sequence). The CDR3 is made up of 15 amino acids. The DNA of the CDR3 is TGTGCCAGTAGCCCCGGACAGGGATGGACCTACGAGCAGTACTTC. Its protein product is CASSPGQGWTYEQYF.

The chain links TRBV7-9 to TRBJ1-2; TRBD1 might be the D (6 bases). The CDR3 is 12 amino acids. The V gene lost 8 bases and the J gene lost 8 bases, with 15 bases spanning the gap. Germline-derived CDR1 and CDR2 are SEHNR and FQNEAQ (reference sequence). In nucleotides, the CDR3 is TGTGCCAGCCGAGGACAGCCCGGGGGCTACACCTTC. Translating it yields CASRGQPGGYTF.

V is TRBV4-1 and J is TRBJ2-7, with TRBD1 identical over 8 bases. The CDR3 loop spans 15 amino acids. V lost 11 bases and J lost 3; bases outside the gene matches: 15. The germline V gene has CDR1 MGHRA and CDR2 YSYEKL. The CDR3 spells CAAGQPGTGGYEQYF. The DNA for the CDR3 is TGCGCCGCGGGGCAACCGGGTACAGGGGGCTACGAGCAGTACTTC.

The chain employs TRBV5-1 and TRBJ2-2; TRBD2 aligns across 8 bases. The V gene's germline CDR1 is SGHRS and CDR2 YFSETQ. V shed 0 bases and J 6 bases; nucleotides not matched to a gene: 7. The CDR3 spans 16 residues. This chain's CDR3 is CASSLDTAGVPGELFF. In nucleotides, the CDR3 is TGCGCCAGCAGCTTGGATACAGCGGGGGTGCCCGGGGAGCTGTTTTTT.

This chain links TRBV6-1 with TRBJ2-7; no reliable D call. The length of the CDR3 is 13 residues. The germline V and J ends were trimmed by 1 base and 3 bases, with 7 bases remaining between them. In germline, CDR1 is MNHNS, CDR2 SASEGT. The CDR3 loop is CASSEGVLYEQYF. Written as DNA, the CDR3 is TGTGCCAGCAGTGAAGGGGTCCTCTACGAGCAGTACTTC.

V usage is TRBV28 and J usage is TRBJ1-2, with 7 bases that match TRBD1. J gave up 5 bases and V 5 bases, and 8 bases lay outside the gene matches. The CDR3 runs to 14 residues. The V gene's germline CDR1 is MDHEN and CDR2 SYDVKM. CDR3 in amino acids: CASSLNPGQYGYTF. In DNA form, the CDR3 reads TGTGCCAGCAGTCTCAACCCGGGACAGTATGGCTACACCTTC.

This clone was found once. V usage is TRBV27 and J usage is TRBJ1-4, with TRBD1 matching over 9 bases. The V segment lost 4 bases and the J segment 6 bases; nucleotides outside the gene matches: 3. The CDR3 runs 14 residues. The germline V gene encodes CDR1 MNHEY and CDR2 SMNVEV (reference sequence). CDR3 region: CASSSGTGYEKLFF. The CDR3 DNA sequence: TGTGCCAGCAGTTCAGGGACAGGGTATGAAAAACTGTTTTTT.

This chain joins TRBV7-9 and TRBJ2-1; 7 bases map to TRBD1. Per the germline V gene, CDR1 is SEHNR and CDR2 is FQNEAQ (reference sequence). V was pared by 4 bases and J by 10 bases, with 13 bases of the junction left unmatched. The CDR3 consists of 15 residues. The CDR3 DNA reads as TGTGCCAGCAGCTCCTTCGGAGACAGGGTATACGAGCAGTTCTTC. This translates into CASSSFGDRVYEQFF.

The chain has TRBV19 and TRBJ1-5; D is ambiguous. V was trimmed by 8 bases and J by 0 bases, leaving 20 bases between them. Germline CDR1 and CDR2: LNHDA and SQIVND (reference sequence). CDR3 length: 17 amino acids. CDR3 region: CASAPNGLVYSNQPQHF. In DNA form, the CDR3 reads TGTGCCAGTGCCCCGAACGGGCTGGTTTATAGCAATCAGCCCCAGCATTTT.

The chain uses TRBV27 and TRBJ2-2; 8 nucleotides match TRBD2. V shed 5 bases, J shed 2 bases, and the junction held 10 bases outside the gene matches. Germline V gene data show CDR1 as MNHEY and CDR2 as SMNVEV (reference sequence). There are 17 residues in the CDR3. The CDR3 DNA reads TGTGCCAGCAGTCCCTTGGGAAGCGGGGGAAACACCGGGGAGCTGTTTTTT. Protein: CASSPLGSGGNTGELFF.

This chain joins TRBV6-5 and TRBJ2-5, with TRBD2 matching over 7 bases. Germline V gene lookup returns CDR1 MNHEY and CDR2 SVGAGI. After removal of 2 bases from V and 4 bases from J, the junction contained 10 bases not matched to a gene. CDR3 size: 16 residues. The DNA for the CDR3 is TGTGCCAGCAGTTACGATTCGGACCCGGGGGGAGAGACCCAGTACTTC. Translating it yields CASSYDSDPGGETQYF.

In this sample, this clone turned up once. The chain links TRBV5-1 to TRBJ2-5, with 14 bases matching TRBD2. The CDR3 is made up of 19 amino acids. The junction had 10 bases not matched to a gene; V was cut back by 2 bases and J by 1 base. CDR1 is SGHRS and CDR2 is YFSETQ in the germline V gene. CDR3: CASSLVGLAGVGAQETQYF. CDR3 nucleotides: TGCGCCAGCAGCTTAGTGGGACTAGCGGGGGTCGGCGCCCAAGAGACCCAGTACTTC.

The CDR3 protein is CATSRDAVPTYEQYF. Written as DNA, the CDR3 is TGTGCCACCAGCAGAGACGCAGTACCAACCTACGAGCAGTACTTC. The chain links TRBV15 to TRBJ2-7; no clear D. The CDR3 totals 15 residues. V dropped 0 bases and J dropped 2 bases, with 11 bases sitting between them. Germline V gene sequence: CDR1 LNHNV, CDR2 YYDKDF (reference sequence).

The CDR3 spells CARSLYREGTDTQYF. For the CDR3, the DNA is TGTGCCAGAAGCTTGTACCGGGAGGGCACAGATACGCAGTATTTT. The chain joins TRBV5-3 to TRBJ2-3, with 7 nucleotides matching TRBD2. TRBV5-3 is treated as an ORF (open reading frame) with a function not yet certain. The CDR3 contains 15 residues. V trimming: 1 base; J trimming: 1 base; junction bases outside the gene matches: 3.